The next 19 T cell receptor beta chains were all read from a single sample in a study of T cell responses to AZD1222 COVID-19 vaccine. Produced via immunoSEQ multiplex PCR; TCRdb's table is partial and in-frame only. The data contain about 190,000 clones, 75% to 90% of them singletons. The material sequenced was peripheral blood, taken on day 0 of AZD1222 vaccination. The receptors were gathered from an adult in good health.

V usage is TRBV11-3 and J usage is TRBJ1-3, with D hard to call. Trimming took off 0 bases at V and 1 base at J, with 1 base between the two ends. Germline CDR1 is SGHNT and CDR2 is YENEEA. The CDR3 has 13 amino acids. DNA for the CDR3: TGTGCCAGCAGCTTAGATTCTGGAAACACCATATATTTT. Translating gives CASSLDSGNTIYF. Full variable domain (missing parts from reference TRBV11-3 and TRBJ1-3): EAGVVQSPRYKIIEKKQPVAFWCNPISGHNTLYWYLQNLGQGPELLIRYENEEAVDDSQLPKDRFSAERLKGVDSTLKIQPAELGDSAVYLCASSLDSGNTIYFGEGSWLTVV.

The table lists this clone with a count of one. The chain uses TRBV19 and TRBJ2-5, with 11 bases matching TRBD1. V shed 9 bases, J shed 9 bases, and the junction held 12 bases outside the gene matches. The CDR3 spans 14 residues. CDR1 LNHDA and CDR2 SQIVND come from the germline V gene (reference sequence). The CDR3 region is CASRQDRGQRAQYF. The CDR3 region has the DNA TGTGCCAGCCGTCAGGACAGGGGGCAAAGGGCCCAGTACTTC.

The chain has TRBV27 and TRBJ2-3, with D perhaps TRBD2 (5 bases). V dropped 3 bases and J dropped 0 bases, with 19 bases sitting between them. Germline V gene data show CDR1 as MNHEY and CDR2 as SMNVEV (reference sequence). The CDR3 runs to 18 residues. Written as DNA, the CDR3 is TGTGCCAGCAGTTTTGGACTTCAAGCCGTGCTAAGCACAGATACGCAGTATTTT. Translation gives CASSFGLQAVLSTDTQYF.

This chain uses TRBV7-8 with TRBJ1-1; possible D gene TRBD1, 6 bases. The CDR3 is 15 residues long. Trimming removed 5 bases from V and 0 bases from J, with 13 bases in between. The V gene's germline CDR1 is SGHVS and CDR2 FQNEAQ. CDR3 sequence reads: CASSQTGHLNTEAFF. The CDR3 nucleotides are TGTGCCAGCAGCCAAACGGGACACTTGAACACTGAAGCTTTCTTT.

For the CDR3, the DNA is TGCAGCGTAGATTCAGGGTTTACCTATGGCTACACCTTC. It translates to CSVDSGFTYGYTF. The rearrangement joins TRBV29-1 to TRBJ1-2; D possibly corresponds to TRBD1 (5 bases). Germline V gene data show CDR1 as SQVTM and CDR2 as ANQGSEA. Deletions cut 6 bases from V and 4 bases from J, with 15 bases between. This CDR3 spans 13 amino acids.

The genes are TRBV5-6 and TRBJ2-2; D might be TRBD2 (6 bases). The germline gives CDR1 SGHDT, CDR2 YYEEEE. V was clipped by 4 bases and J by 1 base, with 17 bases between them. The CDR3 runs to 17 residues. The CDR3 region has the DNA TGTGCCAGCAGCAGGACGTCCGGGACTCTGAACACCGGGGAGCTGTTTTTT. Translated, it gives CASSRTSGTLNTGELFF.

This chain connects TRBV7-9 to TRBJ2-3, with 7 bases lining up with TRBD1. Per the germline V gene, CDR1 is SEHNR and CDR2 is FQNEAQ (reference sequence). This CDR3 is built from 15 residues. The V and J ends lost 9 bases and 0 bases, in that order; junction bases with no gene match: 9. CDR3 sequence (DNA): TGTGCCAGTAAAGGGCCGGGACAGAGCACAGATACGCAGTATTTT. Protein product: CASKGPGQSTDTQYF.

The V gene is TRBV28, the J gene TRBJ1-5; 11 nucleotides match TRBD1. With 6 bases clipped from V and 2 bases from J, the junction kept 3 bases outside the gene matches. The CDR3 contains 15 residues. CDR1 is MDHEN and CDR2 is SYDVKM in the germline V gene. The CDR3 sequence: CASRRDRGGNQPQHF. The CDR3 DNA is TGTGCCAGCAGGAGGGACAGGGGGGGCAATCAGCCCCAGCATTTT.

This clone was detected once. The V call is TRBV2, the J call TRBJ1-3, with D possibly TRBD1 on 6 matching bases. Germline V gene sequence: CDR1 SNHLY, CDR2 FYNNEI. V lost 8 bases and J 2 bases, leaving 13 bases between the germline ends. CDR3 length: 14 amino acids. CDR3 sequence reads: CASGPGQPGNTIYF. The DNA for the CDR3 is TGTGCCAGCGGGCCCGGACAGCCTGGAAACACCATATATTTT. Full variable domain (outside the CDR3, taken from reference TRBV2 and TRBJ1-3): EPEVTQTPSHQVTQMGQEVILRCVPISNHLYFYWYRQILGQKVEFLVSFYNNEISEKSEIFDDQFSVERPDGSNFTLKIRSTKLEDSAMYFCASGPGQPGNTIYFGEGSWLTVV.

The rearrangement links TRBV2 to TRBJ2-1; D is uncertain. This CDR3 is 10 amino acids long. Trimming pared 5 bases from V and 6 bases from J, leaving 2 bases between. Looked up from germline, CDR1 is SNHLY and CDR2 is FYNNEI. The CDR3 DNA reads TGTGCCAGCAGTAGCAATGAGCAGTTCTTC. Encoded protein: CASSSNEQFF.

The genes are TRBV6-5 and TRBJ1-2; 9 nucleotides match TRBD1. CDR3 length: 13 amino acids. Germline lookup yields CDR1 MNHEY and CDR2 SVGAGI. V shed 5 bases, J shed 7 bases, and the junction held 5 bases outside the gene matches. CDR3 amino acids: CASSRDRAGGYTF. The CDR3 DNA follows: TGTGCCAGCAGTCGGGACAGGGCAGGTGGCTACACCTTC.

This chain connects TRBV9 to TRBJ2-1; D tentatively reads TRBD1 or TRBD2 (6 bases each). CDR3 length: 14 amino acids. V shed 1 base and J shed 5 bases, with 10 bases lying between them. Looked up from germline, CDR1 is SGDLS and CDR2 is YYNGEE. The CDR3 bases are TGTGCCAGCAGCGTAACGGGGGCCCACAATGAGCAGTTCTTC. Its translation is CASSVTGAHNEQFF. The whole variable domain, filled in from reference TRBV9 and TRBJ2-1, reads DSGVTQTPKHLITATGQRVTLRCSPRSGDLSVYWYQQSLDQGLQFLIQYYNGEERAKGNILERFSAQQFPDLHSELNLSSLELGDSALYFCASSVTGAHNEQFFGPGTRLTVL.

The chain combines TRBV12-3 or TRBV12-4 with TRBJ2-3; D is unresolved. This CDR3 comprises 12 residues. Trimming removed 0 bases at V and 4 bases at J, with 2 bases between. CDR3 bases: TGTGCCAGCAGTTTAGCACCAGATACGCAGTATTTT. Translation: CASSLAPDTQYF.

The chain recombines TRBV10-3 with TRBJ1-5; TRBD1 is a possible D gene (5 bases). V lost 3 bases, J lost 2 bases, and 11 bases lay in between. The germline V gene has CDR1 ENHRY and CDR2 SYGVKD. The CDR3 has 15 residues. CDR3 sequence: CAISEGREGNQPQHF. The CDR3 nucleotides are TGTGCCATCAGTGAAGGCAGGGAGGGCAATCAGCCCCAGCATTTT.

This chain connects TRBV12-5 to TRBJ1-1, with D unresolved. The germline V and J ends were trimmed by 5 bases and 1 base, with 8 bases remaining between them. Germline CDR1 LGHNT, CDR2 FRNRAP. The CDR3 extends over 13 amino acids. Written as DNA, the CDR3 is TGTGCTAGTGGTAATGGGCCGAACACTGAAGCTTTCTTT. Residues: CASGNGPNTEAFF.

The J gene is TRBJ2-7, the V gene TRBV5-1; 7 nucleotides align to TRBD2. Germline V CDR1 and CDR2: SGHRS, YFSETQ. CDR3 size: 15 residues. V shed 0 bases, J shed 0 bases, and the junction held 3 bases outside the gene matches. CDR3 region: CASSLGLADSYEQYF. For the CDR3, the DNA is TGCGCCAGCAGCTTGGGGCTAGCGGACTCCTACGAGCAGTACTTC.

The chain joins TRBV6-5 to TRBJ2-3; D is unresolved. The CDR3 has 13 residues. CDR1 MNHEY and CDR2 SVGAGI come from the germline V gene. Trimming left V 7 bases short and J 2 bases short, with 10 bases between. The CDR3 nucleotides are TGTGCCAGCATGGCTGTCCTCACAGATACGCAGTATTTT. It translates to CASMAVLTDTQYF.

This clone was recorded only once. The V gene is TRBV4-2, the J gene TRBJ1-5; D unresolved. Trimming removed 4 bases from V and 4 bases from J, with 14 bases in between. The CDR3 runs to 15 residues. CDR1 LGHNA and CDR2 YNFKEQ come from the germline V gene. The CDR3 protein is CASSPGTAENQPQHF. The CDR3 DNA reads TGTGCCAGCAGCCCCGGCACAGCAGAGAATCAGCCCCAGCATTTT.

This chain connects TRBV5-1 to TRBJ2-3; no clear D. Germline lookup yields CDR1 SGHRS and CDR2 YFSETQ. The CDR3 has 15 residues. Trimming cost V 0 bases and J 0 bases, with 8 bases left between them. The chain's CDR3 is CASSLGLSSTDTQYF. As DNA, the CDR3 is TGCGCCAGCAGCTTGGGACTGTCTAGCACAGATACGCAGTATTTT.